The rows below give T cell receptor beta chains drawn from one sample of a study of blood T cell repertoires in COVID-19. Method: immunoSEQ multiplex PCR; TCRdb's copy keeps in-frame clones and lacks some. The table includes 310,000 or so clones, roughly 90% detected once. The sample was peripheral blood. The receptor source for this set is a woman aged 25 to 39 with COVID-19, enrolled during active disease. CDR3s include the opening cysteine and the closing phenylalanine or tryptophan. Size tells how often a clone was seen (once, few, many) or the class of an expanded clone, and some rows leave it out.

CDR3aa: CASSYTSGSNEQFF
v_gene: TRBV6-5
abundance: -

CDR3aa: CASSIYEGAANEKLFF
v_gene: TRBV19
abundance: -

CDR3aa: CAISATSLGGTGELFF
v_gene: TRBV10-3
abundance: -

CDR3aa: CAWSVGRGLNEQYF
v_gene: TRBV30
abundance: -

CDR3aa: CASSPGTGYTHGYTF
v_gene: TRBV6-5
abundance: -

CDR3aa: CAARVVNSPLHF
v_gene: TRBV28
abundance: once

CDR3aa: CAWSSGVHQPQHF
v_gene: TRBV30
abundance: -

CDR3aa: CASSPSTIEQFF
v_gene: TRBV6-6
abundance: -

CDR3aa: CASRRRTGGRLTNEKLFF
v_gene: TRBV6-6
abundance: -

CDR3aa: CASSQSASSYEQYF
v_gene: TRBV4-3
abundance: -

CDR3aa: CASSQQDPGYSPLHF
v_gene: TRBV14
abundance: few

CDR3aa: CASSPGTRGSYEQYF
v_gene: TRBV21-1
abundance: -

CDR3aa: CASSPPGQPYEQYF
v_gene: TRBV6-6
abundance: -

CDR3aa: CASSRGPAELFF
v_gene: TRBV6-6
abundance: -

CDR3aa: CASSFNSNTGELFF
v_gene: TRBV5-1
abundance: -

CDR3aa: CASSRGSFYEQYF
v_gene: TRBV3-1/TRBV3-2
abundance: -

CDR3aa: CASSIDRDVKTQYF
v_gene: TRBV19
abundance: -

CDR3aa: CASSLTERGSPLHF
v_gene: TRBV5-4
abundance: once

CDR3aa: CASSYNWGAEQYF
v_gene: TRBV6-6
abundance: once

CDR3aa: CASSADPGLNYGYTF
v_gene: TRBV5-1
abundance: -

CDR3aa: CASSYSKAGLALGQFF
v_gene: TRBV6-2/TRBV6-3
abundance: -

CDR3aa: CAISESRGNQPQHF
v_gene: TRBV10-3
abundance: -

CDR3aa: CASSLRATGAPYEQYF
v_gene: TRBV27
abundance: once

CDR3aa: CASSFESGGTGELFF
v_gene: TRBV28
abundance: once